The 27 T cell receptor beta chains below all came from one sample that was sequenced in a study of blood T cell repertoires in COVID-19. This table comes from immunoSEQ multiplex PCR, and its TCRdb copy is limited to in-frame clones, with some not included. The sample yields fewer than 200,000 clones, just under 90% seen once. The material sequenced was peripheral blood. These receptor sequences come from a woman in her 70s with COVID-19, enrolled during active disease.

This clone occurred once. The chain employs TRBV5-4 and TRBJ2-7; 7 bases map to TRBD1. The CDR3 spans 13 residues. The junction had 5 bases not matched to a gene; V was cut back by 5 bases and J by 3 bases. The germline V gene encodes CDR1 SGHNT and CDR2 YYREEE (reference sequence). CDR3 sequence (DNA): TGTGCCAGCAGTAACCGGGACAGCTACGAGCAGTACTTC. Translating gives CASSNRDSYEQYF.

The chain uses TRBV7-6 and TRBJ2-1; TRBD2 aligns across 7 bases. Trimming cost V 5 bases and J 7 bases; bases outside gene matches: 2. In germline, CDR1 is SGHVS, CDR2 FNYEAQ. CDR3 length: 12 residues. CDR3 protein: CASSGSGNEQFF. The CDR3 DNA sequence: TGTGCCAGCAGCGGTAGCGGGAATGAGCAGTTCTTC.

The V and J genes are TRBV28 and TRBJ2-3; no firm D call. The CDR3 is 16 residues long. Germline V gene data show CDR1 as MDHEN and CDR2 as SYDVKM. Trimming removed 5 bases from V and 0 bases from J, with 15 bases in between. CDR3 sequence reads: CASSQVLVSSTDTQYF. The CDR3 DNA sequence: TGTGCCAGCAGTCAAGTCCTAGTTAGTAGCACAGATACGCAGTATTTT.

The rearrangement links TRBV5-1 to TRBJ2-4; the match to TRBD2 covers 12 bases. The V gene's germline CDR1 is SGHRS and CDR2 YFSETQ. The CDR3 loop spans 18 amino acids. V shed 4 bases, J shed 0 bases, and the junction held 8 bases outside the gene matches. CDR3 residues: CASSPGLAGYLAKNIQYF. CDR3 coding DNA: TGCGCCAGCAGCCCAGGACTAGCGGGATACCTAGCCAAAAACATTCAGTACTTC.

V gene TRBV24-1 combines with J gene TRBJ2-1; 11 bases fit TRBD1. CDR3 length: 16 amino acids. J gave up 2 bases and V 3 bases, and 2 bases lay outside the gene matches. Germline assignment: CDR1 KGHDR and CDR2 SFDVKD. The CDR3 here is CATSDGGQGAYNEQFF. For the CDR3, the DNA is TGTGCCACCAGTGATGGGGGACAGGGGGCCTACAATGAGCAGTTCTTC.

The chain employs TRBV5-1 and TRBJ2-7; 15 bases fit TRBD2. Trimming cost V 4 bases and J 4 bases; bases outside gene matches: 6. The CDR3 runs to 16 residues. Germline-derived CDR1 and CDR2 are SGHRS and YFSETQ. The CDR3, as DNA: TGCGCCAGCAGCCTCCTTGGGACTAGCGGGAGGTACGAGCAGTACTTC. Translation gives CASSLLGTSGRYEQYF.

This chain connects TRBV10-3 to TRBJ1-4; 9 nucleotides line up with TRBD1. V lost 3 bases, J lost 6 bases, and 5 bases stayed unmatched. Germline V gene sequence: CDR1 ENHRY, CDR2 SYGVKD. CDR3 length: 15 amino acids. The CDR3 region has the DNA TGTGCCATCAGTGAACAACAGGGGGCGCATGAAAAACTGTTTTTT. Encoded protein: CAISEQQGAHEKLFF.

This chain uses TRBV28 with TRBJ1-5, with D uncertain. Germline V gene lookup returns CDR1 MDHEN and CDR2 SYDVKM. This CDR3 region has 15 residues. The germline V and J ends were trimmed by 2 bases and 0 bases, with 8 bases remaining between them. In DNA form, the CDR3 reads TGTGCCAGCAGTTTAGGGAGCAATAGCAATCAGCCCCAGCATTTT. Protein sequence: CASSLGSNSNQPQHF.

V gene TRBV4-2 combines with J gene TRBJ1-5, with D uncertain. V lost 1 base, J lost 1 base, and 14 bases lay in between. There are 17 residues in the CDR3. Per the germline V gene, CDR1 is LGHNA and CDR2 is YNFKEQ. CDR3: CASSQAAGSGSNQPQHF. For the CDR3, the DNA is TGTGCCAGCAGCCAAGCTGCCGGTTCGGGAAGCAATCAGCCCCAGCATTTT.

The chain carries TRBV5-1 and TRBJ1-4; 7 nucleotides match TRBD1. Germline V CDR1 and CDR2: SGHRS, YFSETQ. CDR3 size: 16 residues. V was clipped by 4 bases and J by 0 bases; unmatched bases: 6. The CDR3 protein is CASSTLGQATNEKLFF. DNA of the CDR3: TGCGCCAGCAGCACCCTCGGACAGGCAACTAATGAAAAACTGTTTTTT.

This rearrangement joins TRBV28 to TRBJ1-4; D remains unclear. Trimming pared 3 bases from V and 8 bases from J, leaving 13 bases between. CDR3 size: 14 residues. Germline V gives CDR1 MDHEN, CDR2 SYDVKM. In DNA, the CDR3 is TGTGCCAGCAGTTTGATCGGGGTGGGGGAAAAACTGTTTTTT. This gives the protein CASSLIGVGEKLFF.

The chain recombines TRBV30 with TRBJ2-1; tentative D call: TRBD1 (5 bases). Per the germline V gene, CDR1 is GTSNPN and CDR2 is SVGIG (reference sequence). V dropped 5 bases and J dropped 4 bases, with 9 bases sitting between them. This CDR3 has 12 amino acids. CDR3 in amino acids: CAWDRTYNEQFF. The CDR3 nucleotides read TGTGCCTGGGATCGGACATACAATGAGCAGTTCTTC.

This rearrangement joins TRBV27 to TRBJ2-1, with TRBD2 matching over 9 bases. This CDR3 has 14 residues. V gave up 6 bases and J gave up 4 bases; unmatched junction bases: 4. Germline V CDR1 and CDR2: MNHEY, SMNVEV (reference sequence). The CDR3, as DNA: TGTGCCAGCAGCAATAGCGGGAGTTACAATGAGCAGTTCTTC. It specifies CASSNSGSYNEQFF.

This clone turned up a few times. CDR3 DNA: TGTGCCAGCAGTTTATTGGGGGGAAGGGGGGGAAATCAGCCCCAGCATTTT. Its protein product is CASSLLGGRGGNQPQHF. The V gene is TRBV27, the J gene TRBJ1-5; D perhaps matches TRBD1 (6 bases). Trimming shortened V by 1 base and J by 4 bases, and 17 bases separated the two germline ends. CDR1 is MNHEY and CDR2 is SMNVEV in the germline V gene (reference sequence). This CDR3 spans 17 amino acids.

The chain has TRBV9 and TRBJ2-2; 9 bases are shared with TRBD2. CDR1 SGDLS and CDR2 YYNGEE come from the germline V gene. This CDR3 is 17 amino acids long. Trimming cost V 4 bases and J 5 bases; bases outside gene matches: 12. CDR3 DNA: TGTGCCAGCAGCCAAAATTTAGCGGGAGTCGATACCGGGGAGCTGTTTTTT. Translation: CASSQNLAGVDTGELFF.

The CDR3 nucleotides are TGTGCCAGCATAATTGGCGGGGGGCGGAACACTGAAGCTTTCTTT. Translation: CASIIGGGRNTEAFF. The chain links TRBV28 to TRBJ1-1; a possible D gene is TRBD1 (6 bases). The CDR3 extends over 15 amino acids. V lost 7 bases, J lost 1 base, and 16 bases lay in between. Germline V gene lookup returns CDR1 MDHEN and CDR2 SYDVKM.

The CDR3 sequence: CATSDSRTGGNTIYF. DNA of the CDR3: TGTGCCACCAGTGATTCCCGTACAGGGGGAAACACCATATATTTT. This chain connects TRBV24-1 to TRBJ1-3; D possibly corresponds to TRBD1 (6 bases). This CDR3 contains 15 residues. V was cut by 2 bases and J by 4 bases, with 11 bases left in between. CDR1 KGHDR and CDR2 SFDVKD come from the germline V gene.

V is TRBV30 and J is TRBJ2-1; TRBD2 aligns across 8 bases. After removal of 2 bases from V and 0 bases from J, the junction contained 6 bases not matched to a gene. The CDR3 runs to 16 residues. Per the germline V gene, CDR1 is GTSNPN and CDR2 is SVGIG (reference sequence). CDR3: CAWSHASGSSYNEQFF. CDR3 coding DNA: TGTGCCTGGAGTCATGCCAGCGGGAGCTCCTACAATGAGCAGTTCTTC.

For this clone: Other DNA sequences from this sample encode an identical CDR3 as well. The chain links TRBV28 to TRBJ1-2, with D tentatively TRBD1 (6 bases). Per germline, CDR1 MDHEN and CDR2 SYDVKM. V was pared by 5 bases and J by 2 bases, with 9 bases between. CDR3 length equals 13 residues. CDR3 region: CASSLTGNYGYTF. CDR3 bases: TGTGCCAGCAGTCTCACAGGGAACTATGGCTACACCTTC.

This clone has more than one count but fewer than ten. The rearrangement uses TRBV7-6 and TRBJ2-1, with TRBD2 identical over 13 bases. V shed 7 bases, J shed 6 bases, and the junction held 18 bases outside the gene matches. The CDR3 length is 19 residues. CDR1 SGHVS and CDR2 FNYEAQ come from the germline V gene. The CDR3 reads CASTRGGTSGTRWGNEQFF. Here the CDR3 DNA reads TGTGCCAGCACCCGAGGGGGGACTAGCGGGACCCGCTGGGGCAATGAGCAGTTCTTC.

V is TRBV7-2 and J is TRBJ2-7; 7 bases fit TRBD1. Trimming at V came to 1 base and at J to 0 bases, leaving 3 bases not matched to a gene. CDR1 is SGHTA and CDR2 is FQGNSA in the germline V gene. This CDR3 has 15 residues. CDR3 residues: CASSLVWDSSYEQYF. CDR3 sequence (DNA): TGTGCCAGCAGCTTAGTATGGGACAGCTCCTACGAGCAGTACTTC.

The chain carries TRBV6-5 and TRBJ1-2; 10 bases align to TRBD1. Unmatched junction bases numbered 8, after V lost 6 bases and J lost 7 bases. Germline V lookup: CDR1 MNHEY, CDR2 SVGAGI. The length of the CDR3 is 14 residues. The CDR3 spells CASRRAGTGAGYTF. CDR3 bases: TGTGCCAGCAGACGCGCTGGGACAGGGGCTGGCTACACCTTC.

V and J are TRBV5-5 and TRBJ2-7; D uncertain. V was trimmed by 1 base and J by 2 bases, leaving 10 bases between them. The germline CDR1 and CDR2 sequences are SGHKS and YYEKEE (reference sequence). There are 14 residues in the CDR3. The CDR3 sequence is CASSLSAIPYEQYF. Written as DNA, the CDR3 is TGTGCCAGCAGCTTGAGTGCTATCCCCTACGAGCAGTACTTC.

The J gene is TRBJ1-1, the V gene TRBV6-2 or TRBV6-3; D not resolved. The CDR3 is 13 residues long. CDR1 and CDR2 from the germline V gene are MNHEY and SVGEGT. The V gene lost 0 bases and the J gene lost 7 bases, with 9 bases spanning the gap. CDR3 sequence reads: CASSYSLAVEAFF. The CDR3, as DNA: TGTGCCAGCAGTTACTCGCTGGCGGTTGAAGCTTTCTTT.

This rearrangement joins TRBV9 to TRBJ2-1; 10 nucleotides line up with TRBD2. V shed 8 bases, J shed 7 bases, and the junction held 9 bases outside the gene matches. Looked up from germline, CDR1 is SGDLS and CDR2 is YYNGEE. The CDR3 has 14 amino acids. The CDR3 spells CASEPGLARNEQFF. The CDR3 coding sequence is TGTGCCAGTGAGCCGGGACTAGCGCGGAATGAGCAGTTCTTC.

The chain has TRBV27 and TRBJ2-1, with 10 bases aligning to TRBD2. The germline CDR1 and CDR2 sequences are MNHEY and SMNVEV (reference sequence). The V and J ends lost 2 bases and 2 bases, in that order; junction bases with no gene match: 9. CDR3 length: 18 amino acids. CDR3 nucleotide sequence: TGTGCCAGCAGTTTACTCAAAAGCGGGAGGGCCCCCTACAATGAGCAGTTCTTC. Translating it yields CASSLLKSGRAPYNEQFF.

The chain is built from TRBV30 and TRBJ2-5; TRBD1 is a possible D gene (6 bases). The V end lost 2 bases, the J end lost 5 bases, and 18 bases lay between the germline ends. Germline CDR1 GTSNPN, CDR2 SVGIG (reference sequence). This CDR3 is built from 15 residues. The CDR3 here is CAWSRGWRFGETQYF. CDR3 DNA sequence: TGTGCCTGGAGTAGGGGGTGGAGGTTCGGGGAGACCCAGTACTTC. The full variable domain, in which reference TRBV30 and TRBJ2-5 provide the parts outside the CDR3, is SQTIHQWPATLVQPVGSPLSLECTVEGTSNPNLYWYRQAAGRGLQLLFYSVGIGQISSEVPQNLSASRPQDRQFILSSKKLLLSDSGFYLCAWSRGWRFGETQYFGPGTRLLVL.